This is a list of T cell receptor beta chains from one sample in a study of T cell repertoires in cytomegalovirus infection. TCRdb reanalysed the reads using MiXCR and keeps one entry per CDR3 protein. The table includes around 530,000 distinct CDR3 sequences, approximately 25% detected once. Sequencing was done on a sample of PBMCs. These receptors all stem from a human donor in good health (CMV status not recorded). Some clones in this sample may be carry-over from other donors' samples. Each CDR3 is given with its conserved first and last residue. A D gene is named only where the DNA matches it firmly. The listing skips clone size in some rows; elsewhere it reads once, few, many or a size class.

TRBJ1-3,.,TRBV3-1,.,16,CASSLRVLVSGNTIYF,TGTGCCAGCAGCCTTAGGGTTCTGGTCTCTGGAAACACCATATATTTT
TRBJ2-1,.,TRBV11-2,TRBD2,18,CASSTGLAGGLTHNEQFF,TGTGCCAGCAGCACAGGACTAGCGGGAGGGCTAACTCACAATGAGCAGTTCTTC
TRBJ1-1,few,TRBV20-1,.,12,CSASLPNTEAFF,TGCAGTGCTAGTTTACCGAACACTGAAGCTTTCTTT
TRBJ2-1,.,TRBV7-3,TRBD2,15,CASSDAGAFMEEQFF,TGTGCCAGCAGCGATGCGGGAGCGTTCATGGAGGAGCAGTTCTTC
TRBJ2-7,.,TRBV14,TRBD2,15,CASSQALAAPHEQYF,TGTGCCAGCAGCCAAGCTCTAGCGGCTCCCCACGAGCAGTACTTC
TRBJ1-1,.,TRBV12-3/TRBV12-4,.,14,CASRTRISNTEAFF,TGTGCCAGCCGAACGAGGATCTCGAACACTGAAGCTTTCTTT
TRBJ2-1,.,TRBV28,.,16,CASSLLAQTSYNEQFF,TGTGCCAGCAGTTTACTAGCGCAGACCTCCTACAATGAGCAGTTCTTC
TRBJ2-2,.,TRBV6-5,TRBD2,17,CASSYSLASGYTGELFF,TGTGCCAGCAGTTACTCGTTGGCTAGCGGTTACACCGGGGAGCTGTTTTTT
TRBJ2-1,.,TRBV10-3,TRBD1,13,CAISGTGNNEQFF,TGTGCCATCAGTGGGACAGGGAACAATGAGCAGTTCTTC
TRBJ1-2,few,TRBV5-4,TRBD1,15,CASSLRGGLADGYTF,TGTGCCAGCAGCTTAAGAGGGGGCCTCGCCGATGGCTACACCTTC
TRBJ2-5,.,TRBV7-6,.,15,CASRAGTDYLMSQYF,TGTGCCAGCAGAGCGGGTACAGACTATTTGATGTCCCAGTACTTC
TRBJ1-3,many,TRBV7-9,.,15,CASSLSNRAGNTIYF,TGTGCCAGCAGCCTTTCAAACAGGGCTGGAAACACCATATATTTT
TRBJ1-2,.,TRBV14,.,15,CASSQEFYGNYGYTF,TGTGCCAGCAGCCAAGAGTTCTACGGAAACTATGGCTACACCTTC
TRBJ2-7,.,TRBV14,TRBD1,16,CASSQGYWDRDHEQYF,TGTGCCAGCAGCCAAGGCTACTGGGACAGGGACCACGAGCAGTACTTC
TRBJ2-1,few,TRBV11-2,.,13,CASSPPPWNEQFF,TGTGCCAGCAGCCCCCCCCCCTGGAATGAGCAGTTCTTC
TRBJ2-7,few,TRBV6-5,.,15,CASSYSTFPGYEQYF,TGTGCCAGCAGTTACTCGACCTTCCCCGGGTACGAGCAGTACTTC
TRBJ2-1,.,TRBV6-5,.,11,CASRQAREQFF,TGTGCCAGCAGACAGGCACGGGAGCAGTTCTTC
TRBJ2-2,many,TRBV7-6,.,16,CASSWPRGADTGELFF,TGTGCCAGCAGCTGGCCTAGGGGCGCGGACACCGGGGAGCTGTTTTTT
TRBJ2-1,few,TRBV7-2,TRBD2,14,CASSRTSGSYEQFF,TGTGCCAGCAGCCGCACTAGCGGGAGCTATGAGCAGTTCTTC
TRBJ2-1,.,TRBV18,.,20,CASSPSTRDTSVPSYNEQFF,TGTGCCAGCTCACCTTCTACCCGGGACACCTCCGTTCCTTCCTACAATGAGCAGTTCTTC
TRBJ2-3,.,TRBV5-1,.,16,CASSLAGASSTDTQYF,TGCGCCAGCAGCTTGGCCGGAGCGTCTAGCACAGATACGCAGTATTTT
TRBJ2-7,few,TRBV7-2,.,13,CASSLDRQYEQYF,TGTGCCAGCAGCTTAGATCGCCAATACGAGCAGTACTTC
TRBJ2-2,.,TRBV20-1,.,13,CSARSGNTGELFF,TGCAGTGCTAGGTCAGGAAACACCGGGGAGCTGTTTTTT
TRBJ2-7,.,TRBV20-1,.,15,CSARKGARSSYEQYF,TGCAGTGCTAGAAAAGGGGCAAGGAGCTCCTACGAGCAGTACTTC
TRBJ1-5,.,TRBV4-3,.,14,CASSQDERRGPQHF,TGCGCCAGCAGCCAAGATGAAAGGAGGGGGCCCCAGCATTTT
TRBJ2-1,.,TRBV4-3,TRBD2,15,CASAPGTSGYNEQFF,TGCGCCAGCGCCCCCGGGACTAGCGGGTACAATGAGCAGTTCTTC
TRBJ2-1,few,TRBV4-1,TRBD2,18,CASSQGTSGILTYNEQFF,TGCGCCAGCAGCCAAGGGACTAGCGGGATCCTTACCTACAATGAGCAGTTCTTC
TRBJ2-3,.,TRBV6-6,.,14,CASSGTRRTDTQYF,TGTGCCAGCAGTGGAACTCGGCGCACAGATACGCAGTATTTT
TRBJ2-2,.,TRBV25-1,.,17,CASSETRTGINTGELFF,TGTGCCAGCAGTGAAACTAGGACCGGAATCAACACCGGGGAGCTGTTTTTT
TRBJ1-1,.,TRBV11-2,.,18,CASSLERRLGATNTEAFF,TGTGCCAGCAGCTTAGAACGGCGTCTCGGGGCGACAAACACTGAAGCTTTCTTT
TRBJ1-4,many,TRBV7-9,.,14,CASSLGGSEEKLFF,TGTGCCAGCAGCTTAGGAGGGTCAGAGGAAAAACTGTTTTTT
TRBJ1-6,few,TRBV19,.,13,CASSNRQLLFLHF,TGTGCCAGTAGTAACCGACAGCTCCTGTTCCTCCACTTT
TRBJ2-3,few,TRBV19,.,15,CASSIRESLADTQYF,TGTGCCAGTAGTATTCGGGAGAGTCTAGCAGATACGCAGTATTTT
TRBJ2-1,few,TRBV11-2,.,12,CASKVAYNEQFF,TGTGCCAGCAAAGTGGCGTACAATGAGCAGTTCTTC
TRBJ2-5,.,TRBV9,TRBD1,15,CASSAPDRGQETQYF,TGTGCCAGCAGCGCCCCGGACAGGGGGCAGGAGACCCAGTACTTC
TRBJ1-1,.,TRBV27,.,14,CASSLQATHTEAFF,TGTGCCAGCAGTTTACAGGCTACCCACACTGAAGCTTTCTTT
TRBJ1-5,many,TRBV7-2,TRBD1,15,CASSPGGQGNQPQHF,TGTGCCAGCAGCCCAGGCGGACAGGGTAATCAGCCCCAGCATTTT
TRBJ2-2,.,TRBV29-1,.,11,CSAQGGGELFF,TGCAGCGCCCAGGGGGGCGGGGAGCTGTTTTTT
TRBJ1-1,.,TRBV27,.,12,CASSPRGTLAFF,TGTGCCAGCAGCCCCCGGGGGACGTTAGCTTTCTTT
TRBJ2-3,few,TRBV24-1,.,14,CATSDYRDADTQYF,TGTGCCACCAGTGATTACAGGGATGCAGATACGCAGTATTTT
TRBJ2-6,few,TRBV5-5,.,15,CASSPRVTGANVLTF,TGTGCCAGCAGCCCCAGGGTGACCGGGGCCAACGTCCTGACTTTC
TRBJ2-7,few,TRBV5-6,.,14,CASSRGLGAYEQYF,TGTGCCAGCAGCAGGGGACTGGGAGCCTACGAGCAGTACTTC
TRBJ2-3,many,TRBV7-2,.,14,CASSLLQGTDTQYF,TGTGCCAGCAGCTTATTGCAGGGAACAGATACGCAGTATTTT
TRBJ2-7,.,TRBV19,.,14,CASSIGNPLTEQYF,TGTGCCAGTAGTATAGGGAACCCTCTTACGGAGCAGTACTTC
TRBJ2-7,.,TRBV7-6,TRBD2,17,CASSLARGLAGSYEQYF,TGTGCCAGCAGCTTAGCGAGGGGACTAGCGGGAAGCTACGAGCAGTACTTC
TRBJ2-2,.,TRBV24-1,TRBD2,18,CATSDHNRLAGVSGELFF,TGTGCCACCAGTGACCACAACAGACTAGCGGGAGTTAGCGGGGAGCTGTTTTTT
TRBJ2-1,.,TRBV24-1,TRBD1,16,CATSDRTRTGFDEQFF,TGTGCCACCAGTGACCGAACCCGGACAGGCTTCGATGAGCAGTTCTTC
TRBJ1-1,few,TRBV27,.,11,CASTRRFEAFF,TGTGCCAGCACAAGACGGTTTGAAGCTTTCTTT
TRBJ1-2,.,TRBV7-9,.,13,CASSLARLDGYTF,TGTGCCAGCAGCTTAGCACGCCTCGATGGCTACACCTTC
TRBJ2-6,many,TRBV7-2,.,16,CASSLTQLSGANVLTF,TGTGCCAGCAGCTTAACCCAACTCTCTGGGGCCAACGTCCTGACTTTC
TRBJ2-4,few,TRBV7-2,.,14,CASSQGRVSVNQYF,TGTGCCAGCAGCCAGGGAAGGGTCAGCGTTAATCAGTACTTC
TRBJ1-1,many,TRBV7-8,.,16,CASSLRGPERGTEAFF,TGTGCCAGCAGCTTACGGGGGCCTGAAAGGGGGACTGAAGCTTTCTTT
TRBJ1-3,.,TRBV7-6,.,14,CASSPGPSGNTIYF,TGTGCCAGCAGCCCGGGTCCCTCTGGAAACACCATATATTTT
TRBJ2-5,.,TRBV27,TRBD1,14,CASGDRGFIETQYF,TGTGCCAGCGGGGACAGGGGGTTCATCGAGACCCAGTACTTC
TRBJ1-2,.,TRBV12-3/TRBV12-4,TRBD1,14,CASSLTGDPYGYTF,TGTGCCAGCAGTTTAACAGGGGATCCCTATGGCTACACCTTC
TRBJ1-4,.,TRBV12-3/TRBV12-4,.,14,CASTKAGVDEKLFF,TGTGCCAGCACCAAGGCGGGGGTGGATGAAAAACTGTTTTTT
TRBJ1-5,.,TRBV6-1,.,14,CASTDTGRWQPQHF,TGTGCCAGCACCGATACAGGGCGTTGGCAGCCCCAGCATTTT
TRBJ2-5,.,TRBV11-2,TRBD2,18,CASSWGRLAGGRWETQYF,TGTGCCAGCAGCTGGGGCAGGTTAGCGGGAGGCCGGTGGGAGACCCAGTACTTC
TRBJ1-1,.,TRBV4-1,.,16,CASSQNIGTVNTEAFF,TGCGCCAGCAGCCAAAATATCGGGACGGTGAACACTGAAGCTTTCTTT
TRBJ2-1,many,TRBV7-2,.,11,CASSLASEQFF,TGTGCCAGCAGCTTAGCAAGTGAGCAGTTCTTC